The subject of this entry is one T cell receptor beta chain. Original handling: Researchers report that nucleated cell counts were estimated from reference gene primer amplification. Assay used: immunoSEQ multiplex PCR; TCRdb lists only in-frame clones, some missing. That table is the source of V, J and clone size, and D and trimming were worked out from the DNA. The repertoire includes about 84,000 clones, about 83% of them detected once, and 29% sits in the top ten. This entry is derived from a study of blood T cell repertoires in COVID-19. On the study more broadly: Sites in the United States, Italy and Spain provided acute and convalescent COVID-19 samples. Sources were T cells, B-cell-depleted T cells, or PBMCs; the material itself was cDNA or gDNA.

This CDR3 region has 16 residues. Germline V gene data show CDR1 as SNHLY and CDR2 as FYNNEI. Trimming removed 6 bases from V and 8 bases from J; junction bases left unmatched: 11. The chain links TRBV2 to TRBJ2-1, with 12 bases matching TRBD1. This TCR derives from a woman older than 75 with acute or convalescent COVID-19. The sample comprised peripheral blood. This CDR3 reads CASRSTPGQGADEQFF. Written as DNA, the CDR3 is TGTGCCAGCAGATCTACTCCGGGACAGGGGGCCGATGAGCAGTTCTTC.